This T cell receptor beta chain was obtained from a study of identical twins listed by TCRdb under 2016. Broadly, across the study: To test whether fetal clonotypes persist, the study used deep sequencing on TCR alpha and beta repertoires from monozygotic twins, unrelated adults of various ages, and cord blood. To rule out contamination, replicate twin experiments were performed at different times with different library preparation protocols.

Overall study outcomes, separate from this receptor: Out-of-frame TCR alpha sequences shared between twins showed an excess of low generation-probability sequences compared with coincidental sharing between unrelated individuals. The excess sharing between twins in beta out-of-frame sequences was weaker because fewer shared sequences reduced the signal-to-noise ratio. In monozygotic twins, out-of-frame TCR alpha sharing was systematically underestimated by recombination models, although the models agreed with sharing between unrelated individuals. Abundant cord blood beta clonotypes carried fewer insertions; young adult naive repertoires showed a weaker similar trend, while memory repertoires showed none. Conclusions relied on cross-sectional statistical analysis, since the same donors could not be followed over many years. Zero-insertion analyses could be partly confounded by invariant T cells such as MAIT and iNKT, though diverse VJ usage argued against such confounding for most clonotypes.

This clonotype came up many times. Its antigen remains unidentified. There are no base qualities to consult, and no much larger clone falls within one base. As encoded in the germline V gene (reference sequence), CDR1 is DFQATT while CDR2 is SNEGSKA. The CDR3 runs 16 amino acids, cysteine and phenylalanine included. Just CDR3 DNA is preserved here, 48 bases in frame from base 1. Relative to germline, V is 0 bases shorter and J is 2 bases shorter, with 16 bases between their ends. Libraries were constructed by 5' RACE. Sequencing took place on an Illumina HiSeq 2000. Template switching introduced a universal primer binding site; the final cDNA contained a unique molecular identifier, enabling accurate counting of TCR cDNA molecules. Specific primers in the conserved constant-segment region were used to synthesize first-strand cDNA for the TCR alpha and beta chains. Each cDNA library was double barcoded, with a SMART-Mk sample barcode plus Illumina barcodes, to control for contamination. TruSeq adapter sequences, together with Illumina sample barcodes, were added in two successive PCR steps. TCR alpha and beta cDNA libraries were sequenced on the Illumina HiSeq platform with custom primers. The paper's processing steps were these. MiGEC was used to process raw reads and extract unique molecular identifiers, and MiXCR was used to find CDR3 positions. For each individual, recombination models were inferred using an EM algorithm with the repgenHMM and IGoR tools. Shared clonotype analysis was performed with the tcR package in R, normalizing sharing by the product of cloneset sizes. Out-of-frame nonproductive sequences were analyzed to study raw recombination free of thymic and clonal selection effects. TCRdb reworked the public reads: Q25 trimming with fastp, MiXCR clone assembly, productive beta chains retained. CDR3 protein duplicates are merged, each entry listing the most common genes and DNA. These V and J calls derive from TCRdb rather than the authors' analysis. Recorded for this sample are hundreds of thousands of distinct CDR3 sequences; around 6% of them occurred a single time. The ten largest make up roughly 1.6% of the sample.

Every donor in the study was a healthy Caucasian. Three unrelated non-twin adults were also sequenced: a male aged 18 to 30, a male aged 50 to 60 and a female aged 50 to 60. Miltenyi CD45RO+ enrichment and human naive T-cell isolation kits were used to isolate memory (CD45RO+) and naive T cells from PBMC. This sequence was found in a man between 18 and 35 years old in good health. The sample consisted of naive T cells sorted from blood. The cell subset or site label for this specimen denotes: cells isolated with a human naive T-cell isolation kit. The chain couples TRBV20-1 to TRBJ2-5; the D segment cannot be called with confidence. The nucleotides are TGCAGTGCTAGAGATCGAATTAAGCAGAGTCAAGAGACCCAGTACTTC. This codes for CSARDRIKQSQETQYF.